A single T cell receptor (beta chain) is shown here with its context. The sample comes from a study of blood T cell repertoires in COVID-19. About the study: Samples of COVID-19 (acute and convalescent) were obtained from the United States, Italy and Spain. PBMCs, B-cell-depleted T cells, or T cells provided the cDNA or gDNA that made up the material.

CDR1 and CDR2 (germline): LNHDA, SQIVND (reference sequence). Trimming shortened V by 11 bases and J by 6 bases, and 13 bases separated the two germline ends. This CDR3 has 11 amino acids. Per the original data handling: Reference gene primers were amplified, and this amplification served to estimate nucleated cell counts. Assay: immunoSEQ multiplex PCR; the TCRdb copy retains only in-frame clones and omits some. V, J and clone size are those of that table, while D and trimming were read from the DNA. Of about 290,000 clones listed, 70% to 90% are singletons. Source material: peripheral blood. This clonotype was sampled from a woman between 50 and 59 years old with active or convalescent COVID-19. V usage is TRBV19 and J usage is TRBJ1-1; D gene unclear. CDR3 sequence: CAVSLGAEAFF. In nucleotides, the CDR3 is TGTGCCGTCAGCCTGGGAGCTGAAGCTTTCTTT.